The 20 T cell receptor beta chains below were found in one sample sequenced in a study of T-cell memory formation after mild COVID-19. One entry per CDR3 protein results from TCRdb running MiXCR on the 5' RACE reads. The repertoire holds fewer than 700,000 distinct CDR3 sequences, with about 20% as singletons. The sample consisted of PBMCs or a T cell subset sorted from them (not recorded which). The receptor source for this set is an adult woman who had mild COVID-19 (a few samples of this study predate the infection). Cell type and time point are not known.

The J gene is TRBJ1-1, the V gene TRBV19, with unresolved D. This CDR3 has 13 amino acids. CDR1 and CDR2 from the germline V gene are LNHDA and SQIVND (reference sequence). Trimming stripped 4 bases from V and 1 base from J, with 7 bases between. Here the CDR3 DNA reads TGTGCCAGTAGTACGGGGTGGAACACTGAAGCTTTCTTT. Protein: CASSTGWNTEAFF.

This clonotype occurred many times. The chain uses TRBV20-1 and TRBJ2-3; TRBD2 agrees at 7 bases. J was trimmed by 2 bases and V by 5 bases; bases with no gene match: 7. The V gene's germline CDR1 is DFQATT and CDR2 SNEGSKA (reference sequence). The CDR3 runs 14 residues. The CDR3 bases are TGCAGTGCTGATACTAGCGATAACACAGATACGCAGTATTTT. Amino acids: CSADTSDNTDTQYF.

V and J are TRBV6-5 and TRBJ1-3; D might be TRBD1 (6 bases). V shed 5 bases and J shed 0 bases, with 14 bases lying between them. Germline values: CDR1 MNHEY, CDR2 SVGAGI. The CDR3 is 16 residues long. CDR3 sequence reads: CASSTRGISSGNTIYF. The CDR3 DNA sequence: TGTGCCAGCAGTACAAGGGGGATTAGCTCTGGAAACACCATATATTTT.

This clonotype appeared a few times. The rearrangement uses TRBV5-6 and TRBJ2-7; TRBD2 matches 7 bases. The V gene's germline CDR1 is SGHDT and CDR2 YYEEEE. The J segment lost 3 bases and the V segment lost 0 bases, leaving 6 bases of the junction unmatched. The CDR3 runs 15 residues. CDR3 sequence: CASSLAGEGFYEQYF. CDR3 in DNA: TGTGCCAGCAGCTTGGCCGGGGAGGGGTTCTACGAGCAGTACTTC.

This rearrangement joins TRBV20-1 to TRBJ1-1, with 9 nucleotides matching TRBD1. Trimming took 2 bases from V and 1 from J; bases not matched to a gene: 5. Germline V lookup: CDR1 DFQATT, CDR2 SNEGSKA (reference sequence). The CDR3 runs 15 residues. CDR3 nucleotide sequence: TGCAGTGCTAGATCGGACAGGGGTTGGAACACTGAAGCTTTCTTT. It specifies CSARSDRGWNTEAFF.

This clonotype was seen only a few times. CDR3 region: CSARDPQTGQETQYF. Here the CDR3 DNA reads TGCAGTGCTAGAGATCCGCAAACTGGGCAAGAGACCCAGTACTTC. The chain combines TRBV20-1 with TRBJ2-5, with D uncertain. This CDR3 is 15 amino acids long. Germline CDR1 reads DFQATT; CDR2 reads SNEGSKA (reference sequence). V was cut by 0 bases and J by 2 bases, with 13 bases left in between.

This chain uses TRBV18 with TRBJ2-1, with TRBD2 matching over 8 bases. The germline gives CDR1 KGHSH, CDR2 LQKENI. The CDR3 covers 15 residues. V lost 5 bases, J lost 5 bases, and 8 bases stayed unmatched. CDR3 protein: CASSRTGGPNNEQFF. CDR3 nucleotides: TGTGCCAGCTCAAGGACGGGGGGGCCGAACAATGAGCAGTTCTTC.

This clonotype was counted only a few times. V is TRBV29-1 and J is TRBJ2-1; D gene unclear. The ends were cut back, 1 base at V and 7 bases at J, with 14 bases in the middle. The CDR3 totals 14 residues. The germline CDR1 and CDR2 sequences are SQVTM and ANQGSEA. This chain's CDR3 is CSVEGLLARNEQFF. In DNA, the CDR3 is TGCAGCGTTGAAGGGCTCCTCGCGAGGAATGAGCAGTTCTTC.

This chain joins TRBV6-1 and TRBJ2-2, with D tentatively TRBD1 (5 bases). Germline V gives CDR1 MNHNS, CDR2 SASEGT. V was pared by 8 bases and J by 5 bases, with 18 bases between. This CDR3 is 15 amino acids long. As DNA, the CDR3 is TGTGCCAGCTCGATGGTTCAGGGTAGGACCGGGGAGCTGTTTTTT. This codes for CASSMVQGRTGELFF.

The J gene is TRBJ1-2, the V gene TRBV12-3 or TRBV12-4, with no clear D. CDR3 length equals 15 residues. V was trimmed by 3 bases and J by 3 bases, leaving 14 bases between them. DNA of the CDR3: TGTGCCAGCAGTTTTTCCCCCCCGGGGTACTATGGCTACACCTTC. Translating it yields CASSFSPPGYYGYTF.

This clonotype appeared a few times. V usage is TRBV6-2 or TRBV6-3 and J usage is TRBJ2-6; 11 nucleotides agree with TRBD1. CDR1 and CDR2 (germline): MNHEY, SVGEGT. This CDR3 is built from 17 residues. The junction had 8 bases not matched to a gene; V was cut back by 6 bases and J by 4 bases. This CDR3 reads CASSPGQGAWGANVLTF. For the CDR3, the DNA is TGTGCCAGCAGCCCTGGACAGGGGGCATGGGGGGCCAACGTCCTGACTTTC.

CDR3 bases: TGTGCCAGCAGTTTATCTCCGACAGGGAAGCCCCAGCATTTT. Its translation is CASSLSPTGKPQHF. The chain is built from TRBV27 and TRBJ1-5; 7 bases are a match to TRBD1. This CDR3 contains 14 residues. Germline CDR1 reads MNHEY; CDR2 reads SMNVEV (reference sequence). V was pared by 0 bases and J by 8 bases, with 4 bases of the junction left unmatched.

The V gene is TRBV15, the J gene TRBJ2-5; 8 bases match TRBD2. CDR1 and CDR2 (germline): LNHNV, YYDKDF (reference sequence). The CDR3 totals 14 residues. After removal of 5 bases from V and 5 bases from J, the junction contained 7 bases not matched to a gene. DNA of the CDR3: TGTGCCACCAGCTCGACGGGGGGGACCGAGACCCAGTACTTC. It yields the protein CATSSTGGTETQYF. Based on the CDR3 plus reference TRBV15 and TRBJ2-5, the full variable domain is DAMVIQNPRYQVTQFGKPVTLSCSQTLNHNVMYWYQQKSSQAPKLLFHYYDKDFNNEADTPDNFQSRRPNTSFCFLDIRSPGLGDTAMYLCATSSTGGTETQYFGPGTRLLVL.

The V and J genes are TRBV27 and TRBJ1-1; D is unresolved. The CDR3 extends over 16 amino acids. Trimming took off 4 bases at V and 0 bases at J, with 15 bases between the two ends. Germline V lookup: CDR1 MNHEY, CDR2 SMNVEV (reference sequence). The CDR3 reads CASSSTGDTLNTEAFF. CDR3 DNA: TGTGCCAGCAGTTCTACTGGAGATACCTTGAACACTGAAGCTTTCTTT.

The rearrangement links TRBV7-8 to TRBJ1-2; 7 bases agree with TRBD1. CDR1 and CDR2 from the germline V gene are SGHVS and FQNEAQ. V dropped 0 bases and J dropped 3; count of bases not matched to a gene: 4. The CDR3 runs to 15 residues. CDR3 sequence reads: CASSLARQGHYGYTF. CDR3 bases: TGTGCCAGCAGCTTAGCCAGACAGGGACACTATGGCTACACCTTC. The whole variable domain, filled in from reference TRBV7-8 and TRBJ1-2, reads GAGVSQSPRYKVAKRGQDVALRCDPISGHVSLFWYQQALGQGPEFLTYFQNEAQLDKSGLPSDRFFAERPEGSVSTLKIQRTQQEDSAVYLCASSLARQGHYGYTFGSGTRLTVV.

This clonotype was counted between two and nine times. The gene calls are TRBV4-2 and TRBJ2-7; the match to TRBD2 covers 7 bases. The germline gives CDR1 LGHNA, CDR2 YNFKEQ. This CDR3 region has 14 residues. The junction had 3 bases not matched to a gene; V was cut back by 0 bases and J by 4 bases. The DNA for the CDR3 is TGTGCCAGCAGCCAAGAGAAGCGGGGATACGAGCAGTACTTC. The encoded protein is CASSQEKRGYEQYF.

This clonotype was observed many times. This chain connects TRBV9 to TRBJ2-5, with D possibly TRBD2 on 6 matching bases. With 0 bases removed from V and 2 bases from J, the gap between germline ends came to 8 bases. The CDR3 loop spans 14 amino acids. Germline V lookup: CDR1 SGDLS, CDR2 YYNGEE. The CDR3 here is CASSVGTTQETQYF. The CDR3 DNA is TGTGCCAGCAGCGTAGGGACTACTCAAGAGACCCAGTACTTC.

V is TRBV7-9 and J is TRBJ2-7; tentative D call: TRBD1 (6 bases). This CDR3 region has 15 residues. Germline V gene data show CDR1 as SEHNR and CDR2 as FQNEAQ (reference sequence). V was trimmed by 5 bases and J by 0 bases, leaving 14 bases between them. CDR3 amino acids: CASSTDRLHSYEQYF. The CDR3 coding sequence is TGTGCCAGCAGCACAGACAGGTTACACTCCTACGAGCAGTACTTC.

This chain connects TRBV4-1 to TRBJ2-5; 7 nucleotides line up with TRBD1. V dropped 4 bases and J dropped 5; count of bases not matched to a gene: 10. This CDR3 has 15 amino acids. The V gene's germline CDR1 is MGHRA and CDR2 YSYEKL. The CDR3 here is CASSRGTVEMETQYF. Here the CDR3 DNA reads TGCGCCAGCAGCCGAGGGACAGTGGAGATGGAGACCCAGTACTTC.

This clonotype was detected a few times. The DNA for the CDR3 is TGCAGTGCTAGTCCCAACCTAGGGGCTAATGAAAAACTGTTTTTT. It specifies CSASPNLGANEKLFF. The V gene is TRBV20-1, the J gene TRBJ1-4; D might be TRBD1 (5 bases). CDR3 size: 15 residues. Germline CDR1 reads DFQATT; CDR2 reads SNEGSKA (reference sequence). The V gene lost 3 bases and the J gene lost 3 bases, with 14 bases spanning the gap.